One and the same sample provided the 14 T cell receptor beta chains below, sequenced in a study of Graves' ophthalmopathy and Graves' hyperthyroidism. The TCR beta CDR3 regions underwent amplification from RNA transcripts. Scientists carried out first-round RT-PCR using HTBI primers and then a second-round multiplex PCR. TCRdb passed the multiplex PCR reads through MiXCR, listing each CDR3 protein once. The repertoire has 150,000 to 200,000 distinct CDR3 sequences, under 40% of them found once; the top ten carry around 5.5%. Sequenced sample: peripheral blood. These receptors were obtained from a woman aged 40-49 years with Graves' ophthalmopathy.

The CDR3 spells CASSHPSAESSYEQYF. In nucleotides, the CDR3 is TGTGCCAGCAGCCACCCTTCGGCGGAGAGCTCCTACGAGCAGTACTTC. The chain joins TRBV6-2 or TRBV6-3 to TRBJ2-7; D remains unclear. Per germline, CDR1 MNHEY and CDR2 SVGEGT. The length of the CDR3 is 16 residues. The V end was cut by 6 bases, the J end by 0 bases, with 18 bases between.

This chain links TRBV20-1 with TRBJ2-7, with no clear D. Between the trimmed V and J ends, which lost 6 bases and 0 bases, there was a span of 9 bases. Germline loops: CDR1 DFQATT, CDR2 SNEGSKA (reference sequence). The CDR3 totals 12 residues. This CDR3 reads CSATPSSYEQYF. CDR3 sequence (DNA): TGCAGTGCCACACCGAGCTCCTACGAGCAGTACTTC.

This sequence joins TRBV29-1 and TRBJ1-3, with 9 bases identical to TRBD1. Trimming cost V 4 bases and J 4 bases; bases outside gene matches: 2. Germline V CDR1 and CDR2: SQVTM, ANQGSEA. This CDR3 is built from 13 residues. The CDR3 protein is CSVVGTGGNTIYF. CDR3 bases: TGCAGCGTTGTTGGGACAGGGGGAAACACCATATATTTT.

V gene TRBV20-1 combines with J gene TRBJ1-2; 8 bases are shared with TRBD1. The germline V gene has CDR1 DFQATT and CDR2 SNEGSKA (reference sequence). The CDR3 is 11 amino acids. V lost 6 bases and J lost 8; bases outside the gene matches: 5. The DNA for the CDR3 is TGCAGTGCCAGGGGACAGGAGGGCTACACCTTC. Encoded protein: CSARGQEGYTF.

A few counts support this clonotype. CDR3 sequence: CASSYSRMETPGYTF. CDR3 coding DNA: TGTGCCAGCAGTTACTCCCGCATGGAGACCCCTGGCTACACCTTC. The chain employs TRBV6-2 or TRBV6-3 and TRBJ1-2, with D uncertain. Germline V gene sequence: CDR1 MNHEY, CDR2 SVGEGT. Trimming cost V 0 bases and J 7 bases, with 15 bases left between them. This CDR3 has 15 amino acids.

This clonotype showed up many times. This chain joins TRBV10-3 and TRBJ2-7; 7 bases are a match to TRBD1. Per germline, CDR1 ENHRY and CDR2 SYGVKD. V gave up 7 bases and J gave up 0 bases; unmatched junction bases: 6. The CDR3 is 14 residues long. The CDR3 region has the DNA TGTGCCATCAAGTCGGGACAGCCCTCCTACGAGCAGTACTTC. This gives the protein CAIKSGQPSYEQYF.

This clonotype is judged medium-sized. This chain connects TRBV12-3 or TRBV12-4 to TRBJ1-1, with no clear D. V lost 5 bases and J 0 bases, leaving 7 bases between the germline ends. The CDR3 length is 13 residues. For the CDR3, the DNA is TGTGCCAGCAGTCGACTGTTGAACACTGAAGCTTTCTTT. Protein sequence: CASSRLLNTEAFF.

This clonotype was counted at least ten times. Here the CDR3 reads CASTPGRFNQETQYF. Written as DNA, the CDR3 is TGTGCCAGTACCCCGGGGAGGTTCAACCAAGAGACCCAGTACTTC. The chain employs TRBV19 and TRBJ2-5; possible D gene TRBD2, 6 bases. Trimming shortened V by 7 bases and J by 0 bases, and 15 bases separated the two germline ends. Germline CDR1 and CDR2: LNHDA and SQIVND (reference sequence). The CDR3 spans 15 residues.

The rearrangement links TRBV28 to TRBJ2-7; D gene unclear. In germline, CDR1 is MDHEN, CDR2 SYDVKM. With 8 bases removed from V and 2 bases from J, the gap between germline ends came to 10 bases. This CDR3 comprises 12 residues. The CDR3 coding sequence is TGTGCCAGCGGCCGAGGCACCTACGAGCAGTACTTC. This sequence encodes CASGRGTYEQYF.

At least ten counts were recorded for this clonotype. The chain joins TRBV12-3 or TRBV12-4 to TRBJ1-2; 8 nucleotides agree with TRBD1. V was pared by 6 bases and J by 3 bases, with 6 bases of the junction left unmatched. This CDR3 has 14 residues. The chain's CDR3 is CASRKDREDYGYTF. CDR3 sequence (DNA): TGTGCCAGCAGGAAGGACAGGGAGGACTATGGCTACACCTTC.

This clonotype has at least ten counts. DNA for the CDR3: TGTGCCAGCGCCCATAACTATGGCTACACCTTC. Its translation: CASAHNYGYTF. The chain joins TRBV28 to TRBJ1-2, with unresolved D. Trimming removed 8 bases at V and 1 base at J, with 5 bases between. The CDR3 has 11 residues. Germline V lookup: CDR1 MDHEN, CDR2 SYDVKM.

CDR3 sequence reads: CAWSPYGGREAFF. For the CDR3, the DNA is TGTGCCTGGAGTCCCTATGGGGGGCGCGAAGCTTTCTTT. The chain carries TRBV30 and TRBJ1-1; D is perhaps TRBD1 (6 bases). The CDR3 is made up of 13 amino acids. The V and J ends lost 2 bases and 8 bases respectively, with 15 bases between them. Germline V gene data show CDR1 as GTSNPN and CDR2 as SVGIG (reference sequence).

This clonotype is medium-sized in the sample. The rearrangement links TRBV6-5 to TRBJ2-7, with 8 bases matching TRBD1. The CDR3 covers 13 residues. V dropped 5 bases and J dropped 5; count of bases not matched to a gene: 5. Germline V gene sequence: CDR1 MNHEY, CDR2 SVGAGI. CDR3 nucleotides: TGTGCCAGCAGTAGAGACAGGGGACACGAGCAGTACTTC. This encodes CASSRDRGHEQYF.

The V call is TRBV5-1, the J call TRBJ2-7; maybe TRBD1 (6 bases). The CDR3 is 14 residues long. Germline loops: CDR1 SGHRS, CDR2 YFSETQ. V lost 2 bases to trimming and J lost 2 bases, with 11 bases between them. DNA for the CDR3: TGCGCCAGCAGCTTTATGACAGGACCCTACGAGCAGTACTTC. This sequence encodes CASSFMTGPYEQYF.